Below are 11 T cell receptor beta chains sequenced from a single sample in a study of shared clonotypes between healthy human individuals. The protocol was immunoSEQ multiplex PCR, while the TCRdb copy is restricted to in-frame clones and leaves out a portion. The table lists more than 1.2 million clones, 98% to 99% of them singletons. Sequencing input: naive CD4+ T cells sorted from blood. The subset was: CD45RA+ positively selected. These receptors came from a man aged 25-45 years in good health.

Worth noting for this clone: A read error may produce the germline difference seen at one junction end. J is TRBJ1-1 and V is TRBV7-7; D possibly corresponds to TRBD1 (5 bases). In germline, CDR1 is SSHAT, CDR2 FNYEAQ (reference sequence). This CDR3 is built from 13 residues. CDR3 amino acids: CASSRNRGSEAFF. The CDR3 coding sequence is TGTGCTAGCAGCCGCAATAGGGGATCTGAAGCTTTCTTT.

As to this clone: Germline is not matched at one junction end, which may reflect a read error. This chain links TRBV11-2 with TRBJ2-2; 7 bases match TRBD1. This CDR3 comprises 16 residues. Germline V gives CDR1 SGHAT, CDR2 FQNNGV. The DNA of the CDR3 is TGTGCCAGCAGATTAGCCGCCGGGACAGTACACGGGGAGCTGTTTTTT. Its translation: CASRLAAGTVHGELFF.

The CDR3 sequence: CASSSQGGAETQYF. As DNA, the CDR3 is TGTGCCAGCAGCTCCCAGGGGGGTGCGGAGACCCAGTACTTC. The chain carries TRBV11-3 and TRBJ2-5; maybe TRBD1 (7 bases). CDR3 length: 14 residues. The germline V and J ends were trimmed by 4 bases and 5 bases, with 14 bases remaining between them. Germline-derived CDR1 and CDR2 are SGHNT and YENEEA.

The gene calls are TRBV10-1 and TRBJ2-5; 7 nucleotides line up with TRBD1. Germline V CDR1 and CDR2: WNHNN, SYGVQD (reference sequence). V was pared by 5 bases and J by 5 bases, with 8 bases of the junction left unmatched. The CDR3 has 14 residues. The CDR3 DNA sequence: TGCGCCAGCAGTATGTCAGGGGGTCGGGAGACCCAGTACTTC. Residues: CASSMSGGRETQYF.

In regard to this clone: Its ends do not fully match the called genes, so a read error is possible. This sequence joins TRBV7-7 and TRBJ2-1, with D possibly TRBD2 on 5 matching bases. This CDR3 has 14 amino acids. Germline V gene data show CDR1 as SSHAT and CDR2 as FNYEAQ (reference sequence). The CDR3 DNA follows: TGTGCTAGCAGCTTGGCCTTAGCGATCAATGAGCAGTTCTTC. Its translation: CASSLALAINEQFF.

The chain is built from TRBV19 and TRBJ2-5, with D possibly being TRBD2 (5 bases). Germline CDR1 and CDR2: LNHDA and SQIVND (reference sequence). V lost 7 bases and J 0 bases, leaving 9 bases between the germline ends. The length of the CDR3 is 13 residues. The CDR3 here is CASKDSYQETQYF. The CDR3 DNA reads as TGTGCCAGTAAGGACTCGTACCAAGAGACCCAGTACTTC.

In this sample, this clone turned up once. The rearrangement joins TRBV28 to TRBJ1-2, with D tentatively TRBD1 (5 bases). Deletions cut 3 bases from V and 4 bases from J, with 9 bases between. Germline CDR1 and CDR2: MDHEN and SYDVKM. The CDR3 is made up of 13 amino acids. CDR3 bases: TGTGCCAGCAGTTTTAGTCAGGGCTATGGCTACACCTTC. Protein product: CASSFSQGYGYTF.

The rearrangement joins TRBV5-1 to TRBJ2-1; D possibly corresponds to TRBD1 (6 bases). In germline, CDR1 is SGHRS, CDR2 YFSETQ. Trimming took 2 bases from V and 6 from J, leaving 18 bases between them. This CDR3 is 16 amino acids long. CDR3 in DNA: TGCGCCAGCAGCTTAACGCTGGGGGCCATTGGCAATGAGCAGTTCTTC. It translates to CASSLTLGAIGNEQFF.

The CDR3 spells CASSRRFLGYQPQHF. The CDR3 region has the DNA TGTGCCAGCAGCCGAAGGTTTTTGGGTTATCAGCCCCAGCATTTT. This chain links TRBV5-8 with TRBJ1-5, with D hard to call. CDR3 length: 15 residues. Germline lookup yields CDR1 SGHTS and CDR2 YDEGEE. The V end lost 4 bases, the J end lost 5 bases, and 16 bases lay between the germline ends. The full variable domain, completed using reference TRBV5-8 and TRBJ1-5, is EAGVTQSPTHLIKTRGQQATLRCSPISGHTSVYWYQQALGLGLQFLLWYDEGEERNRGNFPPRFSGRQFPNYSSELNVNALELEDSALYLCASSRRFLGYQPQHFGDGTRLSIL.

With regard to this clone: One end of the junction does not line up with germline, which may come from a read error. The gene calls are TRBV11-3 and TRBJ2-7, with 7 nucleotides matching TRBD2. Germline assignment: CDR1 SGHNT and CDR2 YENEEA. CDR3 size: 17 residues. The CDR3 DNA reads TGTGCCAGCAGCTTAGGCTCATTGTGGCTAGCGGCAAACGATCAGTACTTC. Its translation is CASSLGSLWLAANDQYF.

This chain links TRBV15 with TRBJ2-7, with 8 bases that match TRBD2. The CDR3 loop spans 15 amino acids. V shed 4 bases, J shed 2 bases, and the junction held 7 bases outside the gene matches. Germline V lookup: CDR1 LNHNV, CDR2 YYDKDF (reference sequence). This CDR3 reads CATSTQRERTYEQYF. CDR3 bases: TGTGCCACCAGCACCCAGCGGGAGCGAACCTACGAGCAGTACTTC.